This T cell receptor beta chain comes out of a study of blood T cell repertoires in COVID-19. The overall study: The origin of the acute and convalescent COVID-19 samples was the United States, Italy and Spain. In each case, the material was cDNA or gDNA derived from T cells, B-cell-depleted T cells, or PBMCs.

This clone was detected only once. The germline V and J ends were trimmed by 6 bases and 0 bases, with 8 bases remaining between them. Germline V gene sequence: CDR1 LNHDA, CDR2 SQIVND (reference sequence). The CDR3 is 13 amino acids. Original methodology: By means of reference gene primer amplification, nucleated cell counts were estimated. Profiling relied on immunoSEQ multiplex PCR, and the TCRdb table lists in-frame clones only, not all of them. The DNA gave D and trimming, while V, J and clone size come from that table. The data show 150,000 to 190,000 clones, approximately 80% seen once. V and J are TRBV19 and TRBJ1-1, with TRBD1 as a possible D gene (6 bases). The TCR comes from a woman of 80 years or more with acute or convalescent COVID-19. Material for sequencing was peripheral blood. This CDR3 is CASSRQVNTEAFF. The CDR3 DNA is TGTGCCAGTAGCAGACAGGTGAACACTGAAGCTTTCTTT.